Listed below are T cell receptor beta chains from one sample, sequenced in a study of T cell responses to AZD1222 COVID-19 vaccine. Assay: immunoSEQ multiplex PCR; the TCRdb copy retains only in-frame clones and omits some. The sample holds 150,000 to 200,000 clones, 90% seen once. The sequencing used peripheral blood, collected 28 days after the second AZD1222 dose. All receptors come from an adult who received the AZD1222 COVID-19 vaccine. The CDR3 runs from the conserved cysteine through the conserved F or W. A D gene is named only where the DNA matches it firmly. Rows give clone size only sometimes, using once, few, many, or a class for an expanded clone.

size: NA
J: TRBJ2-1
D: TRBD2
V: TRBV6-5
CDR3: CASRYNSGTTNNEQFF
DNA: TGTGCCAGCAGGTACAATAGCGGGACGACGAACAATGAGCAGTTCTTC

size: NA
J: TRBJ2-7
D: NA
V: TRBV30
CDR3: CAWARDNYEQYF
DNA: TGTGCCTGGGCTCGGGACAACTACGAGCAGTACTTC

size: NA
J: TRBJ1-3
D: NA
V: TRBV28
CDR3: CASLREIGNTIYF
DNA: TGTGCCAGCCTTAGGGAGATTGGAAACACCATATATTTT

size: once
J: TRBJ1-6
D: NA
V: TRBV30
CDR3: CAWSVEGRAPLHF
DNA: TGTGCCTGGAGTGTCGAGGGGAGGGCACCCCTCCACTTT

size: NA
J: TRBJ1-6
D: NA
V: TRBV6-5
CDR3: CASSYEGGRYSPLHF
DNA: TGTGCCAGCAGTTACGAGGGAGGCCGCTATTCACCCCTCCACTTT

size: NA
J: TRBJ2-1
D: NA
V: TRBV20-1
CDR3: CSAGLQNEQFF
DNA: TGCAGTGCCGGACTACAGAATGAGCAGTTCTTC

size: NA
J: TRBJ1-1
D: NA
V: TRBV4-3
CDR3: CASSQDGVIVGSVNTEAFF
DNA: TGCGCCAGCAGCCAAGACGGGGTGATCGTCGGGTCAGTGAACACTGAAGCTTTCTTT

size: NA
J: TRBJ2-1
D: NA
V: TRBV7-2
CDR3: CASSPGQLYNEQFF
DNA: TGTGCCAGCTCCCCGGGTCAGCTTTACAATGAGCAGTTCTTC

size: NA
J: TRBJ2-3
D: NA
V: TRBV6-1
CDR3: CASSEGSPSTDTQYF
DNA: TGTGCCAGCAGTGAAGGCAGCCCTAGCACAGATACGCAGTATTTT

size: NA
J: TRBJ1-2
D: NA
V: TRBV5-1
CDR3: CASSSSGFGYTF
DNA: TGCGCCAGCAGCTCCTCAGGGTTTGGCTACACCTTC

size: NA
J: TRBJ2-2
D: TRBD2
V: TRBV30
CDR3: CAWSVGGSGNGELFF
DNA: TGTGCCTGGAGTGTCGGCGGGAGCGGTAACGGGGAGCTGTTTTTT

size: NA
J: TRBJ1-1
D: NA
V: TRBV28
CDR3: CASTIMGAPAPNTEAFF
DNA: TGTGCCAGCACCATAATGGGGGCCCCAGCTCCCAACACTGAAGCTTTCTTT

size: NA
J: TRBJ2-2
D: TRBD1
V: TRBV6-6
CDR3: CASSQSGGGELFF
DNA: TGTGCCAGCAGCCAATCAGGGGGAGGGGAGCTGTTTTTT

size: NA
J: TRBJ1-6
D: NA
V: TRBV6-6
CDR3: CASSFDRYDSPLHF
DNA: TGTGCCAGCAGTTTCGACAGATACGACTCACCCCTCCACTTT

size: NA
J: TRBJ1-4
D: TRBD1
V: TRBV3-1/TRBV3-2
CDR3: CASSPGQGQLFF
DNA: TGTGCCAGCAGCCCCGGACAGGGCCAACTGTTTTTT

size: NA
J: TRBJ2-1
D: NA
V: TRBV6-6
CDR3: CASTPGRLPHNNEQFF
DNA: TGTGCCAGCACCCCGGGCCGCCTCCCCCACAACAATGAGCAGTTCTTC

size: NA
J: TRBJ1-5
D: TRBD1
V: TRBV19
CDR3: CASSIRQGGQPQHF
DNA: TGTGCCAGTAGTATTCGACAGGGTGGACAGCCCCAGCATTTT

size: NA
J: TRBJ1-5
D: NA
V: TRBV2
CDR3: CASSTEGSQPQHF
DNA: TGTGCCAGCAGTACCGAGGGGAGTCAGCCCCAGCATTTT

size: NA
J: TRBJ2-1
D: TRBD2
V: TRBV10-3
CDR3: CAIRPSGSSYNEQFF
DNA: TGTGCCATCAGGCCCAGCGGGAGCTCCTACAATGAGCAGTTCTTC

size: NA
J: TRBJ1-2
D: NA
V: TRBV27
CDR3: CASREGEGNGYTF
DNA: TGTGCCAGCAGAGAGGGGGAGGGTAATGGCTACACCTTC

size: NA
J: TRBJ2-2
D: TRBD1
V: TRBV29-1
CDR3: CSAESGTGGMGELFF
DNA: TGCAGCGCCGAGTCAGGGACAGGGGGCATGGGGGAGCTGTTTTTT

size: NA
J: TRBJ2-7
D: TRBD1
V: TRBV6-5
CDR3: CASSYSGQGAGEQYF
DNA: TGTGCCAGCAGTTACTCGGGACAGGGGGCTGGGGAGCAGTACTTC

size: few
J: TRBJ1-2
D: TRBD1
V: TRBV29-1
CDR3: CSVAQTGVGYTF
DNA: TGCAGCGTTGCCCAAACAGGGGTCGGCTACACCTTC

size: NA
J: TRBJ1-5
D: TRBD1
V: TRBV7-2
CDR3: CASSSRTGVVGNQPQHF
DNA: TGTGCCAGCAGCTCGCGGACAGGGGTCGTAGGAAATCAGCCCCAGCATTTT

size: NA
J: TRBJ2-7
D: TRBD2
V: TRBV4-1
CDR3: CASSRVYSGEPYEQYF
DNA: TGCGCCAGCAGCCGCGTCTACAGCGGGGAACCCTACGAGCAGTACTTC

size: once
J: TRBJ1-1
D: NA
V: TRBV7-2
CDR3: CASSQSYREAFF
DNA: TGTGCCAGCAGCCAAAGTTACAGGGAGGCTTTCTTT

size: NA
J: TRBJ2-1
D: TRBD2
V: TRBV5-5
CDR3: CASSPGALAGGKNEQFF
DNA: TGTGCCAGCAGCCCGGGGGCCTTAGCGGGGGGCAAGAATGAGCAGTTCTTC

size: NA
J: TRBJ1-2
D: NA
V: TRBV7-9
CDR3: CASSLVFQGYYGYTF
DNA: TGTGCCAGCAGCTTAGTTTTTCAGGGATACTATGGCTACACCTTC

size: NA
J: TRBJ2-7
D: NA
V: TRBV30
CDR3: CALTLGQSNWQYF
DNA: TGTGCCTTGACTCTGGGGCAGAGTAATTGGCAGTACTTC

size: NA
J: TRBJ2-7
D: TRBD2
V: TRBV30
CDR3: CAWSARRGGVGSYEQYF
DNA: TGTGCCTGGAGCGCTCGCCGGGGGGGAGTCGGATCCTACGAGCAGTACTTC

size: NA
J: TRBJ1-2
D: TRBD1
V: TRBV6-5
CDR3: CASREEGGFYYGYTF
DNA: TGTGCCAGCAGGGAGGAAGGGGGCTTTTACTATGGCTACACCTTC

size: NA
J: TRBJ2-7
D: NA
V: TRBV11-2
CDR3: CASSLETGSSYEQYF
DNA: TGTGCCAGCAGCTTAGAGACTGGCAGCTCCTACGAGCAGTACTTC

size: NA
J: TRBJ2-2
D: NA
V: TRBV6-5
CDR3: CASSYSQGTGELFF
DNA: TGTGCCAGCAGTTACTCGCAGGGAACCGGGGAGCTGTTTTTT

size: NA
J: TRBJ1-6
D: NA
V: TRBV28
CDR3: CASSKHRDNSPLHF
DNA: TGTGCCAGCAGTAAACACAGAGATAATTCACCCCTCCACTTT

size: once
J: TRBJ2-7
D: NA
V: TRBV3-1/TRBV3-2
CDR3: CASSQVGTGTYEQYF
DNA: TGTGCCAGCAGCCAAGTTGGAACAGGGACCTACGAGCAGTACTTC

size: NA
J: TRBJ2-1
D: TRBD1
V: TRBV29-1
CDR3: CSVPGTDLNEQFF
DNA: TGCAGCGTTCCCGGGACAGACTTAAATGAGCAGTTCTTC

size: NA
J: TRBJ2-1
D: NA
V: TRBV2
CDR3: CASSEIGSSYNEQFF
DNA: TGTGCCAGCAGTGAAATTGGGAGCTCCTACAATGAGCAGTTCTTC